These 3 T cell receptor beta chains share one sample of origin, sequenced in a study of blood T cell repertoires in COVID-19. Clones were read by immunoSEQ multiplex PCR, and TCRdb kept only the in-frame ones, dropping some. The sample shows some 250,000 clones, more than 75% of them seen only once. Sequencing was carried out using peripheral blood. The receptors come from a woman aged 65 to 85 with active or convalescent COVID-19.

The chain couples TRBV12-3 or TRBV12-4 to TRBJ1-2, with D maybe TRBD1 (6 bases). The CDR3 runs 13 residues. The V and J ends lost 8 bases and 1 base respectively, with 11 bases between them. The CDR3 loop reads CASSSGDNYGYTF. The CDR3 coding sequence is TGTGCCAGCTCGTCAGGGGATAACTATGGCTACACCTTC.

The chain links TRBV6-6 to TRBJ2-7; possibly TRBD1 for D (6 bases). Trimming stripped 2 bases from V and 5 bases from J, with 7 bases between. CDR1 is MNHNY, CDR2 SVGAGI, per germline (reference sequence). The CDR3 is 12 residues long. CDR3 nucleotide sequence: TGTGCCAGCAGTTACCAGGGGCACGAGCAGTACTTC. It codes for CASSYQGHEQYF.

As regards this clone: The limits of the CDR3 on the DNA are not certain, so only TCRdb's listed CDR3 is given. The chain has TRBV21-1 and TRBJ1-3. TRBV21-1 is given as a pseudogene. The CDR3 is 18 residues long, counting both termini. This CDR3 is CASSKHPLAVGSGNTIYF.